Below, one T cell receptor (beta chain) is given with its context. The data were obtained in a study of cytomegalovirus exposure and HLA in healthy donors. The PCR ran on 60 Vbeta and 13 Jbeta primers. Produced via immunoSEQ multiplex PCR; TCRdb's table is partial and in-frame only. Among about 180,000 clones, 72% were seen once, and the ten largest hold roughly 2.5%. Germline-derived CDR1 and CDR2 are SGHTA and FQGTGA. With 1 base removed from V and 3 bases from J, the gap between germline ends came to 7 bases. This CDR3 comprises 13 residues. V usage is TRBV7-3 and J usage is TRBJ2-7; no firm D call. The sequenced material came from PBMCs. The receptor was isolated from a human donor in good health. The CDR3 protein is CASSLSGGYEQYF. Here the CDR3 DNA reads TGTGCCAGCAGCTTAAGCGGTGGCTACGAGCAGTACTTC.